This is a list of T cell receptor beta chains from one sample in a study of blood T cell repertoires in COVID-19. TCRdb's table, derived via immunoSEQ multiplex PCR, lists solely in-frame clones and lacks some. The sample lists 150,000 to 200,000 clones; more than 75% were seen once. Input material: peripheral blood. These receptors all stem from a human donor in a cohort sampled during active COVID-19. CDR3s include the opening cysteine and the closing phenylalanine or tryptophan. The D gene is left open where the match is weak.

CDR3aa | d_gene | v_gene
CASSLVIGGAGPFF | . | TRBV7-2
CASSREGLSEQYF | . | TRBV6-5
CASSDSALRGSEAFF | . | TRBV25-1
CASVNRGRNSPLHF | TRBD1 | TRBV6-5
CSAGTSGRVDEQFF | TRBD2 | TRBV29-1
CASSPRGGSSYNEQFF | . | TRBV5-1
CASSSGTNRASGANVLTF | TRBD2 | TRBV5-4
CASHPGGLNTGELFF | TRBD1 | TRBV7-9
CASSSTGKNEQFF | . | TRBV5-4
CASSRLAGEYNEQFF | TRBD2 | TRBV19
CASSLASHYGYTF | . | TRBV7-2
CASRTTGSYEQYF | . | TRBV27
CASSRGTSAQETQYF | TRBD2 | TRBV18
CASSEASAGVGEQFF | . | TRBV6-1
CASGQGRQPQHF | TRBD1 | TRBV6-5
CASSLDHGRSGNTIYF | . | TRBV7-6
CASSPVISGELFF | . | TRBV7-2
CASSPGIVLTF | . | TRBV2
CASSQDIQYYNEQFF | . | TRBV14
CASSYLMRQGGWPQHF | . | TRBV6-6
CASSLGATPEQYF | . | TRBV5-6
CASSIQGVKSPLHF | TRBD1 | TRBV19
CASSPTGEGLNTEAFF | . | TRBV9
CASSPPGQRNEQFF | TRBD1 | TRBV4-3
CASSDGTGLQETQYF | TRBD1 | TRBV2
CASSFGGPEQPQHF | . | TRBV27
CASSPTGAYNSPLHF | . | TRBV3-1/TRBV3-2
CASSSRGIGEQYF | . | TRBV6-5
CASSLETSGGPYEQYF | TRBD2 | TRBV5-4
CASSQGLAGTDTQYF | TRBD2 | TRBV6-2/TRBV6-3
CASSSRQTLNTEAFF | . | TRBV6-2/TRBV6-3
CASSLTGPGGETQYF | . | TRBV11-2
CASSSGLAGAYEQYF | TRBD2 | TRBV7-6
CASSWDRVGYTF | TRBD1 | TRBV5-1
CASSLAAGGSTDTQYF | TRBD2 | TRBV7-2
CASRTLAGGPNEQFF | TRBD2 | TRBV19
CASSLGTALYGYTF | TRBD1 | TRBV5-1
CASSLSRGRAKLFF | . | TRBV27
CASRRNTGELFF | . | TRBV9
CASSLREGLYEQYF | TRBD2 | TRBV4-1
CASSLTPGSGANVLTF | . | TRBV11-2
CASSPGLTYEQYF | TRBD2 | TRBV18
CSYLLAGGQETQYF | TRBD2 | TRBV29-1
CASTRAGGDTQYF | . | TRBV9
CASSLLAGVLYEQFF | TRBD2 | TRBV5-1
CASSSISYNEQFF | . | TRBV5-6
CASSFPSYGYTF | . | TRBV28
CASSFGLGNEQFF | . | TRBV13
CASSIARTGIAGNTIYF | TRBD1 | TRBV19
CASSLDPGQAPYGYTF | TRBD1 | TRBV7-2
CASSSRQAYGYTF | . | TRBV5-5
CSAALDYEQFF | . | TRBV20-1
CASSLPGTGFKERDYGYTF | TRBD1 | TRBV27
CASSPPAGVGYGYTF | . | TRBV18
CASSYRVYNEQFF | . | TRBV6-2/TRBV6-3
CASSFRGTRIYEQYF | . | TRBV28
CATSDPSGEGPGGGYTF | . | TRBV24-1
CASSESDPIGKLEQFF | . | TRBV2
CASSVLNSPLHF | . | TRBV28